Presented here are 23 T cell receptor beta chains from one specimen sequenced in a study of T cell changes during pregnancy in multiple sclerosis. Repertoires were generated with immunoSEQ multiplex PCR, while TCRdb's copy carries only in-frame clones and drops some. The sample lists roughly 93,000 clones; about 90% were seen once. Here the sequenced sample was peripheral blood, taken after pregnancy. The receptor set was obtained from a female donor in good health, enrolled as a control in a pregnancy study.

The chain carries TRBV30 and TRBJ1-5, with D hard to call. The germline gives CDR1 GTSNPN, CDR2 SVGIG (reference sequence). This CDR3 is built from 13 residues. The V gene lost 2 bases and the J gene lost 4 bases, with 9 bases spanning the gap. CDR3 sequence (DNA): TGTGCCTGGAGTAGAGAAGCAAATCAGCCCCAGCATTTT. Translated, it gives CAWSREANQPQHF.

The genes are TRBV5-8 and TRBJ1-2; D perhaps matches TRBD1 (5 bases). The CDR3 consists of 18 residues. Trimming pared 0 bases from V and 3 bases from J, leaving 21 bases between. Germline V lookup: CDR1 SGHTS, CDR2 YDEGEE. This chain's CDR3 is CASSLAPRGRGDYYGYTF. CDR3 DNA: TGTGCCAGCAGCTTGGCCCCGCGGGGTCGGGGGGACTACTATGGCTACACCTTC.

The gene calls are TRBV12-5 and TRBJ2-7, with 9 bases aligning to TRBD1. The germline CDR1 and CDR2 sequences are LGHNT and FRNRAP. The CDR3 has 15 amino acids. The V segment lost 2 bases and the J segment 5 bases; nucleotides outside the gene matches: 7. The CDR3, as DNA: TGTGCTAGTGGTTTGCTACAGGGGGCGAGGAACGAGCAGTACTTC. Translating it yields CASGLLQGARNEQYF.

The rearrangement uses TRBV6-4 and TRBJ2-3; TRBD2 matches at 10 bases. There are 15 residues in the CDR3. V lost 5 bases, J lost 5 bases, and 7 bases stayed unmatched. CDR1 and CDR2 (germline): MRHNA, SNTAGT. CDR3 in amino acids: CASSFLAGVGDTQYF. CDR3 nucleotide sequence: TGTGCCAGCAGTTTTCTAGCGGGAGTAGGAGATACGCAGTATTTT.

The rearrangement uses TRBV5-6 and TRBJ2-3; D ambiguous. The ends were cut back, 0 bases at V and 3 bases at J, with 8 bases in the middle. CDR3 length: 14 amino acids. Germline-derived CDR1 and CDR2 are SGHDT and YYEEEE. The DNA of the CDR3 is TGTGCCAGCAGCTTGGCGAGTGATACAGATACGCAGTATTTT. It encodes CASSLASDTDTQYF.

CDR3 in amino acids: CASSLSPEYYEQYF. The DNA of the CDR3 is TGTGCCAGCAGTTTATCGCCAGAATACTACGAGCAGTACTTC. The chain carries TRBV27 and TRBJ2-7, with D hard to call. Germline V lookup: CDR1 MNHEY, CDR2 SMNVEV (reference sequence). The CDR3 totals 14 residues. V was pared by 0 bases and J by 3 bases, with 9 bases between.

The J gene is TRBJ1-1, the V gene TRBV29-1; D uncertain. From germline, CDR1 is SQVTM and CDR2 ANQGSEA. The CDR3 covers 12 residues. V lost 4 bases to trimming and J lost 0 bases, with 6 bases between them. The CDR3 DNA is TGCAGCGTTGGGACTTTGAACACTGAAGCTTTCTTT. The encoded protein is CSVGTLNTEAFF.

The chain has TRBV27 and TRBJ2-2, with a possible D match to TRBD1 (6 bases). The germline V gene has CDR1 MNHEY and CDR2 SMNVEV (reference sequence). With 6 bases removed from V and 6 bases from J, the gap between germline ends came to 14 bases. The CDR3 extends over 14 amino acids. This CDR3 reads CASRLTGMSGELFF. CDR3 DNA: TGTGCCAGCAGACTAACAGGGATGTCCGGGGAGCTGTTTTTT.

The rearrangement uses TRBV28 and TRBJ1-2; D ambiguous. Germline assignment: CDR1 MDHEN and CDR2 SYDVKM. This CDR3 has 12 residues. The V gene lost 7 bases and the J gene lost 0 bases, with 6 bases spanning the gap. CDR3 protein: CASNPSNYGYTF. CDR3 bases: TGTGCCAGCAATCCCTCTAACTATGGCTACACCTTC.

This chain joins TRBV19 and TRBJ2-7; 7 bases map to TRBD1. The J segment lost 3 bases and the V segment lost 0 bases, leaving 8 bases of the junction unmatched. CDR1 is LNHDA and CDR2 is SQIVND in the germline V gene (reference sequence). The CDR3 has 16 residues. The CDR3 DNA reads as TGTGCCAGTAGTATAGACCTTGAGGGGGCAATCTACGAGCAGTACTTC. Protein product: CASSIDLEGAIYEQYF.

The V call is TRBV11-1, the J call TRBJ2-2; 12 bases are a match to TRBD2. This CDR3 is built from 16 residues. Germline CDR1 reads SGHAT; CDR2 reads FQDESV (reference sequence). V dropped 5 bases and J dropped 1; count of bases not matched to a gene: 2. Here the CDR3 DNA reads TGTGCCAGCAGCCCGGGACTAGCGGGGAACACCGGGGAGCTGTTTTTT. Translated, it gives CASSPGLAGNTGELFF.

V is TRBV7-9 and J is TRBJ2-3; D possibly corresponds to TRBD2 (5 bases). From germline, CDR1 is SEHNR and CDR2 FQNEAQ (reference sequence). Trimming removed 4 bases from V and 0 bases from J, with 8 bases in between. The CDR3 extends over 14 amino acids. Here the CDR3 DNA reads TGTGCCAGCAGCTCCAGACTAAGCACAGATACGCAGTATTTT. It yields the protein CASSSRLSTDTQYF. The full variable domain, in which reference TRBV7-9 and TRBJ2-3 provide the parts outside the CDR3, is DTGVSQNPRHKITKRGQNVTFRCDPISEHNRLYWYRQTLGQGPEFLTYFQNEAQLEKSRLLSDRFSAERPKGSFSTLEIQRTEQGDSAMYLCASSSRLSTDTQYFGPGTRLTVL.

The chain combines TRBV6-5 with TRBJ1-2, with TRBD1 matching over 7 bases. CDR3 length equals 15 residues. V shed 5 bases, J shed 0 bases, and the junction held 6 bases outside the gene matches. CDR1 is MNHEY, CDR2 SVGAGI, per germline. This chain's CDR3 is CASSLTGTANYGYTF. DNA of the CDR3: TGTGCCAGCAGTCTAACCGGGACAGCTAACTATGGCTACACCTTC.

The rearrangement links TRBV5-4 to TRBJ2-2; 7 bases align to TRBD1. The CDR3 contains 17 residues. V lost 0 bases and J lost 1; bases outside the gene matches: 6. CDR1 SGHNT and CDR2 YYREEE come from the germline V gene (reference sequence). The CDR3 DNA is TGTGCCAGCAGCTTGGGCAGGGGGATACTGAACACCGGGGAGCTGTTTTTT. Protein: CASSLGRGILNTGELFF. Supplemented by reference TRBV5-4 and TRBJ2-2, the full variable domain reads ETGVTQSPTHLIKTRGQQVTLRCSSQSGHNTVSWYQQALGQGPQFIFQYYREEENGRGNFPPRFSGLQFPNYSSELNVNALELDDSALYLCASSLGRGILNTGELFFGEGSRLTVL.

V gene TRBV6-4 combines with J gene TRBJ2-2, with D maybe TRBD2 (6 bases). The CDR3 length is 12 residues. Germline V gives CDR1 MRHNA, CDR2 SNTAGT. V was trimmed by 8 bases and J by 6 bases, leaving 10 bases between them. The CDR3 bases are TGTGCCAGCCAAGGGAGGTCCGGGGAGCTGTTTTTT. The encoded protein is CASQGRSGELFF.

On this clone itself: Other DNA sequences in this sample translate to the same CDR3. The rearrangement links TRBV6-1 to TRBJ1-2, with a weak D call TRBD1 (6 bases). CDR3 length equals 14 residues. Per germline, CDR1 MNHNS and CDR2 SASEGT. V was shortened by 0 bases and J by 5 bases, with 10 bases between the two germline ends. The CDR3 DNA is TGTGCCAGCAGTGAAGCAGGGGGGGATTATGGCTACACCTTC. Translated, it gives CASSEAGGDYGYTF.

V is TRBV5-1 and J is TRBJ2-6; tentatively, D is TRBD1 (6 bases). With 6 bases removed from V and 2 bases from J, the gap between germline ends came to 21 bases. Germline loops: CDR1 SGHRS, CDR2 YFSETQ. This CDR3 has 18 residues. The CDR3 bases are TGCGCCAGCACAGGACCGACAGGAACCCTCGCTGGGGCCAACGTCCTGACTTTC. It translates to CASTGPTGTLAGANVLTF.

The chain employs TRBV6-1 and TRBJ2-2, with TRBD1 as a possible D gene (6 bases). This CDR3 comprises 15 residues. Trimming left V 2 bases short and J 1 base short, with 8 bases between. Germline lookup yields CDR1 MNHNS and CDR2 SASEGT. The CDR3 DNA is TGTGCCAGCAGTGAACAGGGGTTGAACACCGGGGAGCTGTTTTTT. Translating it yields CASSEQGLNTGELFF.

The chain combines TRBV2 with TRBJ2-1; D call uncertain. Germline CDR1 reads SNHLY; CDR2 reads FYNNEI. The CDR3 is 11 residues long. Trimming pared 3 bases from V and 10 bases from J, leaving 7 bases between. CDR3 in DNA: TGTGCCAGCAGTGATTCCAGGGAGCAGTTCTTC. Translating gives CASSDSREQFF.

The CDR3 protein is CASKPGQGYEQYF. The DNA for the CDR3 is TGTGCCAGCAAACCGGGACAGGGGTACGAGCAGTACTTC. J is TRBJ2-7 and V is TRBV6-1, with 10 nucleotides matching TRBD1. This CDR3 has 13 amino acids. CDR1 MNHNS and CDR2 SASEGT come from the germline V gene. V lost 7 bases to trimming and J lost 4 bases; unmatched junction nucleotides: 4.

The chain combines TRBV5-1 with TRBJ1-3; D gene unclear. Per germline, CDR1 SGHRS and CDR2 YFSETQ. This CDR3 comprises 15 residues. V was pared by 0 bases and J by 0 bases, with 7 bases between. CDR3 DNA sequence: TGCGCCAGCAGCTTGGAAATGAGCTCTGGAAACACCATATATTTT. The encoded protein is CASSLEMSSGNTIYF. The variable domain in full, with the rest retrieved from reference TRBV5-1 and TRBJ1-3, is KAGVTQTPRYLIKTRGQQVTLSCSPISGHRSVSWYQQTPGQGLQFLFEYFSETQRNKGNFPGRFSGRQFSNSRSEMNVSTLELGDSALYLCASSLEMSSGNTIYFGEGSWLTVV.

The rearrangement links TRBV5-6 to TRBJ2-2; D may be TRBD1 (5 bases). CDR1 SGHDT and CDR2 YYEEEE come from the germline V gene. The CDR3 is 14 amino acids. With 4 bases removed from V and 3 bases from J, the gap between germline ends came to 10 bases. CDR3: CASSVRQYTGELFF. The DNA of the CDR3 is TGTGCCAGCAGCGTACGACAGTACACCGGGGAGCTGTTTTTT.

The rearrangement uses TRBV5-1 and TRBJ1-5, with no clear D. V lost 0 bases to trimming and J lost 4 bases, with 11 bases between them. Germline V lookup: CDR1 SGHRS, CDR2 YFSETQ. CDR3 size: 15 residues. The CDR3 DNA is TGCGCCAGCAGCTTGGGGGGAGGGAATAATCAGCCCCAGCATTTT. Translating gives CASSLGGGNNQPQHF.